Listed below are T cell receptor beta chains from one sample, sequenced in a study of long-term antiretroviral therapy in people with HIV. This table comes from immunoSEQ multiplex PCR, and its TCRdb copy is limited to in-frame clones, with some not included. The top ten clones hold 7% to 10% of a sample with approximately 15,000 clones, about 81% of them seen once. This specimen was unsorted PBMCs, taken 0.1 years after starting antiretroviral therapy. The receptors come from a young man with HIV. CDR3s include the opening cysteine and the closing phenylalanine or tryptophan. D genes are given only for firm matches. Part of the rows lack a size; the others show once, few, many or a class for expanded clones.

j_gene: TRBJ2-1; v_gene: TRBV10-3; abundance: .; d_gene: TRBD1; CDR3aa: CAISDGQGQDNEQFF; CDR3nt: TGTGCCATCAGTGATGGACAGGGGCAGGACAATGAGCAGTTCTTC
j_gene: TRBJ2-3; v_gene: TRBV5-1; abundance: .; d_gene: TRBD2; CDR3aa: CASSLETGGQVGTQYF; CDR3nt: TGCGCCAGCAGCTTGGAAACGGGAGGGCAAGTGGGGACGCAGTATTTT
j_gene: TRBJ1-1; v_gene: TRBV11-2; abundance: .; d_gene: .; CDR3aa: CASSFWGGGTEAFF; CDR3nt: TGTGCCAGCAGCTTTTGGGGAGGTGGCACTGAAGCTTTCTTT
j_gene: TRBJ2-7; v_gene: TRBV7-2; abundance: .; d_gene: TRBD2; CDR3aa: CASSLGWEGLQEQYF; CDR3nt: TGTGCCAGCAGCTTAGGGTGGGAGGGCCTTCAGGAGCAGTACTTC
j_gene: TRBJ2-7; v_gene: TRBV27; abundance: few; d_gene: TRBD2; CDR3aa: CASSSLAVSYEQYF; CDR3nt: TGTGCCAGCAGTTCTCTAGCGGTCTCCTACGAGCAGTACTTC
j_gene: TRBJ1-3; v_gene: TRBV4-3; abundance: .; d_gene: .; CDR3aa: CASSQEWGRAGNTIYF; CDR3nt: TGCGCCAGCAGCCAAGAATGGGGGCGGGCTGGAAACACCATATATTTT
j_gene: TRBJ2-1; v_gene: TRBV5-1; abundance: .; d_gene: TRBD1; CDR3aa: CASSLAQGVFNEQFF; CDR3nt: TGCGCCAGCAGCTTGGCACAGGGGGTTTTCAATGAGCAGTTCTTC
j_gene: TRBJ2-7; v_gene: TRBV5-1; abundance: .; d_gene: .; CDR3aa: CASSLGDPGSNEQYF; CDR3nt: TGCGCCAGCAGCTTGGGGGACCCCGGATCCAACGAGCAGTACTTC
j_gene: TRBJ1-5; v_gene: TRBV9; abundance: .; d_gene: .; CDR3aa: CASSLSGGINQPQHF; CDR3nt: TGTGCCAGCAGCCTATCGGGAGGTATCAATCAGCCCCAGCATTTT
j_gene: TRBJ2-1; v_gene: TRBV18; abundance: .; d_gene: TRBD1; CDR3aa: CASSLDRGPEQFF; CDR3nt: TGTGCCAGCTCACTAGACAGGGGGCCTGAGCAGTTCTTC
j_gene: TRBJ2-3; v_gene: TRBV4-2; abundance: .; d_gene: .; CDR3aa: CASSHRDSVEDTQYF; CDR3nt: TGTGCCAGCAGCCACCGGGACTCCGTTGAGGATACGCAGTATTTT